The rows below give T cell receptor beta chains drawn from one sample of a study of blood T cell repertoires in COVID-19. The data were produced by immunoSEQ multiplex PCR, yet TCRdb's version contains in-frame clones alone and is incomplete. Of almost 400,000 clones in the sample, under 90% were seen once. The sequencing input was PBMCs or T cells enriched from blood (not recorded which). These receptors were taken from a woman in her 30s who had recovered from COVID-19. Both conserved end residues are part of each CDR3. The D gene is left open where the match is weak. Size is omitted from some rows. Given values are once, few, many or a class for expanded clones.

>NA|NA|TRBJ1-2|TRBV4-1
TGCGCCAGCAGCCAAGCCGGTAGGGGCTATGGCTACACCTTC
CASSQAGRGYGYTF
>NA|TRBD2|TRBJ2-3|TRBV27
TGTGCCAGCATTGGGGGAGGGTACATGGATACGCAGTATTTT
CASIGGGYMDTQYF
>NA|TRBD2|TRBJ2-3|TRBV9
TGTGCCAGCAGCGAGACTAGCGGGGGGATTAGCACAGATACGCAGTATTTT
CASSETSGGISTDTQYF
>many|NA|TRBJ1-2|TRBV7-2
TGTGCCAGCAGTAGGTTCGGGGTGAATATGAACTATGGCTACACCTTC
CASSRFGVNMNYGYTF
>NA|NA|TRBJ2-1|TRBV27
TGTGCCAGCAGTTTCAGCGTGGGCAATGAGCAGTTCTTC
CASSFSVGNEQFF
>NA|TRBD2|TRBJ2-2|TRBV27
TGTGCCAGCAGTGTTGTGACTAGCGGGACCGGGGAGCTGTTTTTT
CASSVVTSGTGELFF
>NA|TRBD1|TRBJ1-5|TRBV27
TGTGCCAGCAGGCTAACAGGGGATTCTCATCAGCCCCAGCATTTT
CASRLTGDSHQPQHF
>NA|TRBD1|TRBJ1-1|TRBV19
TGTGCCAGTAAGGGGACAGGGTGGGCTGAAGCTTTCTTT
CASKGTGWAEAFF
>NA|NA|TRBJ2-5|TRBV19
TGTGCCAGTAGTTTGGGCAGGGGATTCCAAGAGACCCAGTACTTC
CASSLGRGFQETQYF
>NA|NA|TRBJ2-7|TRBV5-4
TGTGCCAGCAGCAGGGAGGCCACGATCTACGAGCAGTACTTC
CASSREATIYEQYF